Listed below are T cell receptor beta chains from one sample, sequenced in a study of T cells in Graves' hyperthyroidism and ophthalmopathy. MiXCR was run by TCRdb on the multiplex PCR reads, yielding one entry per CDR3 protein. Among about 480,000 distinct CDR3 sequences, around a fifth were seen once, and the ten largest hold 45% to 50%. The material sequenced was blood. These receptors originate from a woman aged 70-85 years with Graves' ophthalmopathy. Each CDR3 is given with its conserved first and last residue. D genes are given only for firm matches. Clone size appears in some rows only: once, few, many, or a class for an expanded clone.

CDR3nt	CDR3aa	d_gene	j_gene	abundance	v_gene
TGTGCCAGCAGTAAGCTAAGTTACGAGCAGTACTTC	CASSKLSYEQYF	NA	TRBJ2-7	NA	TRBV2
TGTGCCACCAGCGGTCAGGGGGCAGGCACAGATACGCAGTATTTT	CATSGQGAGTDTQYF	TRBD1	TRBJ2-3	few	TRBV15
TGCAGTGCTAGTGGTGGGAGGGGGGCAGAGACCCAGTACTTC	CSASGGRGAETQYF	NA	TRBJ2-5	many	TRBV20-1
TGTGCCAGCACCCCCTTAGGGAGCTCCTACAATGAGCAGTTCTTC	CASTPLGSSYNEQFF	NA	TRBJ2-1	many	TRBV7-2
TGTGCCAGCAGTTCTCTAGCGGGAGGTGCCCAATACGAGCAGTACTTC	CASSSLAGGAQYEQYF	TRBD2	TRBJ2-7	NA	TRBV28
TGTGCCAGCAGCTTAGATCCGGGCCCCCCCACCTACAATGAGCAGTTCTTC	CASSLDPGPPTYNEQFF	NA	TRBJ2-1	many	TRBV7-2
TGTGCCAGCAGTTTACTTCCGGAATACGAGCAGTACTTC	CASSLLPEYEQYF	NA	TRBJ2-7	many	TRBV12-3/TRBV12-4
TGTGCCAGCAGGGGACAGGGGCACACCGGGGAGCTGTTTTTT	CASRGQGHTGELFF	TRBD1	TRBJ2-2	many	TRBV2
TGTGCGACTAGCGGGAGCGACAATGAGCAGTTCTTC	CATSGSDNEQFF	TRBD2	TRBJ2-1	once	TRBV10-3
TGTGCCAGTAGACCCACCGGGACACGGGGATACGAGCAGTACTTC	CASRPTGTRGYEQYF	NA	TRBJ2-7	NA	TRBV19
TGTGCCAGCAGTGAATCCCTAGCGGGTTCGGCCTATGGCTACACCTTC	CASSESLAGSAYGYTF	NA	TRBJ1-2	many	TRBV6-1
TGTGCCATCAGAGATAGCGCCTCCTACGAGCAGTACTTC	CAIRDSASYEQYF	NA	TRBJ2-7	NA	TRBV10-3
TGTGCCAGCAGCTCCTCCCGGGAGACCCAGTACTTC	CASSSSRETQYF	NA	TRBJ2-5	many	TRBV11-2
TGTGCCAGCAGTTACTCGGGGCTAGCGGGGAATGAGCAGTTCTTC	CASSYSGLAGNEQFF	TRBD2	TRBJ2-1	few	TRBV6-5
TGTGCCAGCAGCTTGGGGACAGGAAGGGTTACAGATACGCAGTATTTT	CASSLGTGRVTDTQYF	TRBD1	TRBJ2-3	few	TRBV5-6
TGTGCCAGCAGCGAGGTAGCCGCGGGGGGTTCACCCCTCCACTTT	CASSEVAAGGSPLHF	NA	TRBJ1-6	NA	TRBV9
TGTGCCAGCAGTTTAAGCCGGGGGGCCAACGTCCTGACTTTC	CASSLSRGANVLTF	NA	TRBJ2-6	NA	TRBV27
TGTGCCAGCTCCCTGATAACAGGGGCGAACAATGAGCAGTTCTTC	CASSLITGANNEQFF	TRBD1	TRBJ2-1	many	TRBV7-9
TGCGCCAGCAGCTTGGACGGGAGTAGCGGGAGACCAGATACGCAGTATTTT	CASSLDGSSGRPDTQYF	TRBD2	TRBJ2-3	NA	TRBV5-1
TGCGCCAGCAGCTTGGGGGGGGCCGGCTATGGCTACACCTTC	CASSLGGAGYGYTF	NA	TRBJ1-2	NA	TRBV5-1
TGTGCCACCATGACCGGGCCCAACTACAATGAGCAGTTCTTC	CATMTGPNYNEQFF	NA	TRBJ2-1	many	TRBV11-2
TGTGCCAGCAGGTCACCACCCGGTTTGGGTCAGCCCCAGCATTTT	CASRSPPGLGQPQHF	NA	TRBJ1-5	NA	TRBV28
TGTGCCAGCAGTGCAGACTTGACCCCCGGGGCCGAGCAGTACTTC	CASSADLTPGAEQYF	NA	TRBJ2-7	NA	TRBV2
TGTGCCACCAGTGATGGACTGATTAATGAAAAACTGTTTTTT	CATSDGLINEKLFF	NA	TRBJ1-4	few	TRBV24-1
TGCAGCGTGGCTGGACTAGCGGGATCTGAGACCCAGTACTTC	CSVAGLAGSETQYF	TRBD2	TRBJ2-5	NA	TRBV29-1
TGTGCCAGCAGCTTAGGGACAGGGGTCGATGGCTACACCTTC	CASSLGTGVDGYTF	TRBD1	TRBJ1-2	NA	TRBV7-9
TGTGCCAGCAGGCTAACGGGCCGGGCTGAAGCTTTCTTT	CASRLTGRAEAFF	NA	TRBJ1-1	NA	TRBV12-3/TRBV12-4
TGTGCCAGCAGTACGGACAGGGCCCGCTACACCTTC	CASSTDRARYTF	TRBD1	TRBJ1-2	NA	TRBV6-2/TRBV6-3
TGTGCCAGCAGCTCGGTCAGCCAAGAGACCCAGTACTTC	CASSSVSQETQYF	NA	TRBJ2-5	NA	TRBV5-6
TGCAGCGTTGCGGGCAGCCGGGAAAAACTGTTTTTT	CSVAGSREKLFF	NA	TRBJ1-4	few	TRBV29-1
TGCAGTGCAAAAAGGGGCGGGACAGATACGCAGTATTTT	CSAKRGGTDTQYF	NA	TRBJ2-3	few	TRBV20-1